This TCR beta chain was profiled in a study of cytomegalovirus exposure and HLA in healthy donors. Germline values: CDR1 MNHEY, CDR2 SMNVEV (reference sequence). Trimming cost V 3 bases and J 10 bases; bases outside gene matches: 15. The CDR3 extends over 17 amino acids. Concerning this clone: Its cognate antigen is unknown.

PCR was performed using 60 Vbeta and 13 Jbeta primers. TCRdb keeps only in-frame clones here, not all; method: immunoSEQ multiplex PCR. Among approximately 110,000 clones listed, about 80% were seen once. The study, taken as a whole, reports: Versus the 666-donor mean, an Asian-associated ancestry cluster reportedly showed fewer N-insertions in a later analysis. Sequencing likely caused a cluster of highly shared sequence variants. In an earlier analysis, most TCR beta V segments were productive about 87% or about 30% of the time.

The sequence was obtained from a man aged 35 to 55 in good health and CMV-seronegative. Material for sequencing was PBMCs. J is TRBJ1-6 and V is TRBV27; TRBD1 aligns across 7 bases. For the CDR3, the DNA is TGTGCCAGCAGTTTCTCTCACAGGGGAGAAAGGGGATCACCCCTCCACTTT. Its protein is CASSFSHRGERGSPLHF.